This T cell receptor (beta chain) is drawn from a study of identical twins. TCRdb ran MiXCR on the 5' RACE reads and lists one entry per CDR3 protein. This sample yields 600,000 to 700,000 distinct CDR3 sequences, of which approximately 22% are seen a single time; approximately 4.5% belongs to the top ten. This CDR3 contains 13 residues. Deletions cut 4 bases from V and 15 bases from J, with 19 bases between. The same data also contributed to another study, on T cells expressing NK-cell markers.

The TCR originated in a woman between 18 and 30 years old in good health. This rearrangement joins TRBV12-3 or TRBV12-4 to TRBJ2-1; TRBD2 might be the D (5 bases). The specimen sequenced was PBMCs. As DNA, the CDR3 is TGTGCCAGCAGTTGGACGGGCCGTGGAGGCGGGTTCTTC. It is translated as CASSWTGRGGGFF.